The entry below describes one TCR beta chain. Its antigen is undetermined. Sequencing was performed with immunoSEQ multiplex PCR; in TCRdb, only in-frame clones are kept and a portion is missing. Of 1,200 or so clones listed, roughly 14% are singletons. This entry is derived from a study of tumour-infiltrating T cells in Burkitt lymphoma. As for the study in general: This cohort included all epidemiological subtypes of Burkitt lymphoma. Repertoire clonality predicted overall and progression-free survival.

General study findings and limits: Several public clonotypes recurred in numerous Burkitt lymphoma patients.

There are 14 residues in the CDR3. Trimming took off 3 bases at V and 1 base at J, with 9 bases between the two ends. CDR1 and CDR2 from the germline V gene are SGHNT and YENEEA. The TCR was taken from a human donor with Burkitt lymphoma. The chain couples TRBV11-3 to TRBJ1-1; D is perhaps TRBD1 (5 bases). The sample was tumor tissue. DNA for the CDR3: TGTGCCAGCAGCTTTTCAGGGCCGAACACTGAAGCTTTCTTT. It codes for CASSFSGPNTEAFF. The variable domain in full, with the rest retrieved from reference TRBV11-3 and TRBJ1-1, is EAGVVQSPRYKIIEKKQPVAFWCNPISGHNTLYWYLQNLGQGPELLIRYENEEAVDDSQLPKDRFSAERLKGVDSTLKIQPAELGDSAVYLCASSFSGPNTEAFFGQGTRLTVV.